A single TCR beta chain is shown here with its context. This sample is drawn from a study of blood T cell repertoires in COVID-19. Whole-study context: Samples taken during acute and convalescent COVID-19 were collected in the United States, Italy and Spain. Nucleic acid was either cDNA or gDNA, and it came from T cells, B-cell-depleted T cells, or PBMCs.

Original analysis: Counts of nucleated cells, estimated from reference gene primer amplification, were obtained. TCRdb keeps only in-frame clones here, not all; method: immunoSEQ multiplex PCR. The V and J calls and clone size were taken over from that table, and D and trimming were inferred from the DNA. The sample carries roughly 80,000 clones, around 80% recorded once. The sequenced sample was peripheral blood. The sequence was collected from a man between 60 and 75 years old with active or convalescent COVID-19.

This CDR3 reads CASSISTGGTAGELFF. The CDR3 region has the DNA TGTGCCAGTAGTATAAGTACGGGGGGGACCGCCGGGGAGCTGTTTTTT. This chain uses TRBV19 with TRBJ2-2, with 8 bases that match TRBD2. This CDR3 is built from 16 residues. The germline CDR1 and CDR2 sequences are LNHDA and SQIVND (reference sequence). Trimming at V came to 2 bases and at J to 6 bases, leaving 8 bases not matched to a gene.